Presented here are 5 T cell receptor beta chains from one specimen sequenced in a study of T cell responses to AZD1222 COVID-19 vaccine. Here immunoSEQ multiplex PCR was the method, and the copy in TCRdb shows in-frame clones only, minus some. The sample shows 43,000 or so clones, 90% of them seen only once. Sequenced material: peripheral blood, taken 28 days after the second AZD1222 dose. The receptor set was obtained from an adult who received the AZD1222 COVID-19 vaccine.

The chain uses TRBV9 and TRBJ1-4; the D gene is possibly TRBD1 (5 bases). The CDR3 loop spans 14 amino acids. V lost 1 base to trimming and J lost 6 bases, with 10 bases between them. The germline V gene encodes CDR1 SGDLS and CDR2 YYNGEE. The CDR3 nucleotides read TGTGCCAGCAGCGTAAAGGGGTTTGATGAAAAACTGTTTTTT. It specifies CASSVKGFDEKLFF.

This chain links TRBV6-5 with TRBJ1-1, with 7 bases lining up with TRBD1. The CDR3 totals 13 residues. The V gene's germline CDR1 is MNHEY and CDR2 SVGAGI. V lost 8 bases to trimming and J lost 4 bases; unmatched junction nucleotides: 7. CDR3 in DNA: TGTGCCAGCTCACAGGGGCCACTCACTGAAGCTTTCTTT. This encodes CASSQGPLTEAFF.

V usage is TRBV7-2 and J usage is TRBJ2-5, with D unresolved. The CDR3 contains 13 residues. The ends were cut back, 2 bases at V and 4 bases at J, with 8 bases in the middle. Germline V gene sequence: CDR1 SGHTA, CDR2 FQGNSA. Here the CDR3 reads CASSLPYLETQYF. Here the CDR3 DNA reads TGTGCCAGCAGCTTACCGTATTTAGAGACCCAGTACTTC.

This chain connects TRBV6-6 to TRBJ1-2; weak D call: TRBD1 (5 bases). The CDR3 loop spans 13 amino acids. V was cut by 6 bases and J by 8 bases, with 16 bases left in between. The V gene's germline CDR1 is MNHNY and CDR2 SVGAGI (reference sequence). This chain's CDR3 is CASSEGRVRGYTF. For the CDR3, the DNA is TGTGCCAGCAGCGAGGGCAGGGTCCGCGGCTACACCTTC.

The chain links TRBV9 to TRBJ2-5; possibly TRBD1 for D (5 bases). This CDR3 has 13 residues. CDR1 and CDR2 from the germline V gene are SGDLS and YYNGEE. V shed 3 bases and J shed 5 bases, with 11 bases lying between them. The CDR3 region is CASSAGNWETQYF. The CDR3 DNA is TGTGCCAGCAGCGCAGGGAACTGGGAGACCCAGTACTTC.